This T cell receptor beta chain was captured in a study of shared clonotypes between healthy human individuals. Produced via immunoSEQ multiplex PCR; TCRdb's table is partial and in-frame only. The repertoire has more than 2,000,000 clones, approximately 95% of them found once; the top ten carry about 0.37%. The CDR3 totals 16 residues. Per germline, CDR1 SGHNT and CDR2 YYREEE (reference sequence). Trimming at V came to 4 bases and at J to 5 bases, leaving 6 bases not matched to a gene. Naive CD4+ cells were CD45RA-selected; the remaining cells were memory. The rearrangement links TRBV5-4 to TRBJ2-1; 13 positions match TRBD2. The TCR originated in a man younger than 35 in good health. Some clones in this sample may be carry-over from other donors' samples. Sequenced: naive CD4+ T cells from PBMCs. Subset described: CD45RA+ positively selected. CDR3 coding DNA: TGTGCCAGCAGCCGGGGTGGGACTAGCGGGGACAATGAGCAGTTCTTC. It translates to CASSRGGTSGDNEQFF. The full variable domain, rest sourced from reference TRBV5-4 and TRBJ2-1, is ETGVTQSPTHLIKTRGQQVTLRCSSQSGHNTVSWYQQALGQGPQFIFQYYREEENGRGNFPPRFSGLQFPNYSSELNVNALELDDSALYLCASSRGGTSGDNEQFFGPGTRLTVL.